The 14 T cell receptor beta chains below come from one sample, sequenced in a study of T cell responses to AZD1222 COVID-19 vaccine (dated by TCRdb to the early 2020s). The sample's time point label, in plain terms: baseline before first vaccination. Libraries were made using the immunoSEQ multiplex PCR assay. TCRdb provides this immuneACCESS table in a form limited to in-frame rearrangements. Some clones are lacking; in checked studies, under half of them reflect an unresolved V gene, and why the rest are absent is not known. The table for this sample lists about 130,000 clones; over 90% of them were counted only once. Under 6.5% of the sample goes to the ten largest clones. This sample comprised peripheral blood, obtained on day 0 of AZD1222 vaccination. The origin of the receptors is an adult in good health.

The genes are TRBV10-3 and TRBJ1-2; D is perhaps TRBD1 (5 bases). CDR1 and CDR2 from the germline V gene are ENHRY and SYGVKD. The CDR3 spans 11 residues. Trimming removed 10 bases at V and 3 bases at J, with 9 bases between. The CDR3 loop reads CATGTDYGYTF. The CDR3, as DNA: TGTGCCACCGGGACGGACTATGGCTACACCTTC.

The chain couples TRBV5-1 to TRBJ1-1; D is unclear. V lost 4 bases to trimming and J lost 4 bases, with 11 bases between them. The germline gives CDR1 SGHRS, CDR2 YFSETQ. This CDR3 is built from 13 residues. CDR3 nucleotide sequence: TGCGCCAGCAGCCCCGGGTGGTTCACTGAAGCTTTCTTT. This codes for CASSPGWFTEAFF. The whole variable domain, remainder taken from reference TRBV5-1 and TRBJ1-1, is KAGVTQTPRYLIKTRGQQVTLSCSPISGHRSVSWYQQTPGQGLQFLFEYFSETQRNKGNFPGRFSGRQFSNSRSEMNVSTLELGDSALYLCASSPGWFTEAFFGQGTRLTVV.

The chain combines TRBV5-4 with TRBJ2-7; TRBD2 matches 7 bases. J gave up 0 bases and V 2 bases, and 5 bases lay outside the gene matches. CDR3 size: 15 residues. CDR1 and CDR2 (germline): SGHNT, YYREEE (reference sequence). The CDR3 region has the DNA TGTGCCAGCAGCTTCGCCCTAGCGGCCTCCTACGAGCAGTACTTC. It translates to CASSFALAASYEQYF.

The genes are TRBV7-6 and TRBJ2-3; a possible D gene is TRBD1 (5 bases). Trimming pared 5 bases from V and 2 bases from J, leaving 14 bases between. The CDR3 has 15 amino acids. Germline-derived CDR1 and CDR2 are SGHVS and FNYEAQ. The CDR3 loop is CASSPRQPDTDTQYF. The DNA for the CDR3 is TGTGCCAGCAGCCCTAGACAGCCAGACACAGATACGCAGTATTTT.

The CDR3 region has the DNA TGTGCCACCAGCAGAGATGTGGGTTTCCAAGAGACCCAGTACTTC. Protein product: CATSRDVGFQETQYF. The chain combines TRBV15 with TRBJ2-5; D uncertain. CDR3 size: 15 residues. Germline CDR1 is LNHNV and CDR2 is YYDKDF (reference sequence). V was shortened by 0 bases and J by 1 base, with 9 bases between the two germline ends.

The V call is TRBV5-1, the J call TRBJ2-5, with D possibly matching TRBD1 (6 bases). The V end lost 1 base, the J end lost 5 bases, and 12 bases lay between the germline ends. This CDR3 region has 14 residues. Germline assignment: CDR1 SGHRS and CDR2 YFSETQ. In DNA form, the CDR3 reads TGCGCCAGCAGCTTGAAGGGGGTGGCGGAGACCCAGTACTTC. Translated, it gives CASSLKGVAETQYF.

The V and J genes are TRBV6-5 and TRBJ2-6; D gene ambiguous. This CDR3 has 16 amino acids. V lost 2 bases and J 0 bases, leaving 8 bases between the germline ends. Germline V CDR1 and CDR2: MNHEY, SVGAGI. CDR3 amino acids: CASSYRTGSGANVLTF. The CDR3 DNA sequence: TGTGCCAGCAGTTACCGGACGGGCTCTGGGGCCAACGTCCTGACTTTC.

The chain has TRBV3-1 (or the pseudogene TRBV3-2) and TRBJ2-1; 7 nucleotides align to TRBD2. Germline V gene sequence: CDR1 LGHDT, CDR2 YNNKEL (reference sequence). The CDR3 covers 15 residues. The J segment lost 6 bases and the V segment lost 4 bases, leaving 9 bases of the junction unmatched. In DNA, the CDR3 is TGTGCCAGCAGCCGGGGAGGGCCGGGGATCAATGAGCAGTTCTTC. Protein sequence: CASSRGGPGINEQFF.

In its sample, this clone was seen once. This rearrangement joins TRBV27 to TRBJ2-7, with 8 bases that match TRBD1. Germline CDR1 is MNHEY and CDR2 is SMNVEV (reference sequence). The length of the CDR3 is 13 residues. J lost 5 bases, V lost 5 bases, and 5 bases had no gene match. CDR3 DNA sequence: TGTGCCAGCAGTCGGACAGGGCGGGACGAGCAGTACTTC. Its translation is CASSRTGRDEQYF.

The chain recombines TRBV14 with TRBJ2-1; tentatively, D is TRBD2 (6 bases). Trimming removed 0 bases from V and 4 bases from J, with 13 bases in between. This CDR3 has 16 amino acids. Germline V gene data show CDR1 as SGHDN and CDR2 as FVKESK. In nucleotides, the CDR3 is TGTGCCAGCAGCCAAGAAATAGCGGACCTTTACAATGAGCAGTTCTTC. This translates into CASSQEIADLYNEQFF.

The chain joins TRBV9 to TRBJ1-4, with 11 bases aligning to TRBD1. Germline CDR1 and CDR2: SGDLS and YYNGEE. The CDR3 sequence is 15 residues long. After removal of 3 bases from V and 6 bases from J, the junction contained 4 bases not matched to a gene. The DNA of the CDR3 is TGTGCCAGCAGCGCCCGGACAGGGGGCGATGAAAAACTGTTTTTT. The encoded protein is CASSARTGGDEKLFF.

This clone was detected only once. The rearrangement joins TRBV7-8 to TRBJ2-1; 7 bases match TRBD1. The J segment lost 0 bases and the V segment lost 5 bases, leaving 7 bases of the junction unmatched. The germline gives CDR1 SGHVS, CDR2 FQNEAQ. The CDR3 length is 16 residues. CDR3 residues: CASSPTGELSYNEQFF. The CDR3 DNA reads TGTGCCAGCAGCCCAACAGGGGAACTCTCCTACAATGAGCAGTTCTTC.

The rearrangement links TRBV28 to TRBJ1-2; weak D call: TRBD1 (5 bases). Germline loops: CDR1 MDHEN, CDR2 SYDVKM. The CDR3 covers 13 residues. V lost 2 bases and J lost 4, with 8 bases in between. As DNA, the CDR3 is TGTGCCAGCAGTTTACAGGACACCTATGGCTACACCTTC. Protein product: CASSLQDTYGYTF.

The chain links TRBV28 to TRBJ2-1; TRBD2 might be the D (5 bases). Per the germline V gene, CDR1 is MDHEN and CDR2 is SYDVKM. The CDR3 consists of 11 residues. Deletions cut 6 bases from V and 7 bases from J, with 7 bases between. CDR3: CASRWENEQFF. The DNA of the CDR3 is TGTGCCAGCAGATGGGAGAATGAGCAGTTCTTC.